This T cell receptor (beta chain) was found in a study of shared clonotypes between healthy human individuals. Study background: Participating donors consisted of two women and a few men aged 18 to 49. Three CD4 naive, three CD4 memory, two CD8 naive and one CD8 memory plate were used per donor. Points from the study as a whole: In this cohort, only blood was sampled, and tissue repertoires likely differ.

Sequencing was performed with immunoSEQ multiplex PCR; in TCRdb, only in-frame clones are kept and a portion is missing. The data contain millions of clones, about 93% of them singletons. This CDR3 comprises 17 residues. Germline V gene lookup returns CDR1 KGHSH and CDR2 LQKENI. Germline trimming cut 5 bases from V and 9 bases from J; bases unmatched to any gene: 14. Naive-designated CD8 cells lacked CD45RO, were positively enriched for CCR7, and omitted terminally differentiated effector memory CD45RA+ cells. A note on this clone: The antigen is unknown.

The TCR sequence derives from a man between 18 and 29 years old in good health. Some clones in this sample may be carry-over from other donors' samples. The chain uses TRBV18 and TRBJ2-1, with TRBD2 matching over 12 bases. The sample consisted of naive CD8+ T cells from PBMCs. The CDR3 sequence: CASSDGLAGFLGSEQFF. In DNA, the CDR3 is TGTGCCAGCTCAGACGGACTAGCGGGATTCTTGGGTAGTGAGCAGTTCTTC.